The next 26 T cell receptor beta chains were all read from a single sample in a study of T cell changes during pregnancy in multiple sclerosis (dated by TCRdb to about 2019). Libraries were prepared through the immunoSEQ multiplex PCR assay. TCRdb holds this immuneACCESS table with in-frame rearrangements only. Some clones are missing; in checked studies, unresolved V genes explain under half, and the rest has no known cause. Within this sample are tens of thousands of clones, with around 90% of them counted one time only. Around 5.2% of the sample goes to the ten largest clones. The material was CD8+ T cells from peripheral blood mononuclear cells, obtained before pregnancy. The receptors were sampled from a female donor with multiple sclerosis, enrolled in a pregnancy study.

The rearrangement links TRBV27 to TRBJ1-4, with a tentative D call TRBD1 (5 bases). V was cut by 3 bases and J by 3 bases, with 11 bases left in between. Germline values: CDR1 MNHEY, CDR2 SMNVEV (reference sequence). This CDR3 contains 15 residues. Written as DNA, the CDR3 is TGTGCCAGCAGTTTCGCGGTAGGGGCTAATGAAAAACTGTTTTTT. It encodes CASSFAVGANEKLFF.

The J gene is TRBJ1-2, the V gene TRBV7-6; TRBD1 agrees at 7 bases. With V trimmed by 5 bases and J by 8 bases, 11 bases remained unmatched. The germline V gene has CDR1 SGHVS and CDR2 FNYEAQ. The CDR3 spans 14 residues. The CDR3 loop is CASSGDRAGGGYTF. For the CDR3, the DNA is TGTGCCAGCAGCGGAGACAGGGCGGGGGGGGGCTACACCTTC.

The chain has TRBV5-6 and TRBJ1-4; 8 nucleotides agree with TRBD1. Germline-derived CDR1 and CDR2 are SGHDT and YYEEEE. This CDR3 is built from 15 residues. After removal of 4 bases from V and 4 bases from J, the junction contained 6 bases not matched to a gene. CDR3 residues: CASSEGQVVNEKLFF. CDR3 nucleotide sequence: TGTGCCAGCAGCGAGGGACAGGTGGTTAATGAAAAACTGTTTTTT. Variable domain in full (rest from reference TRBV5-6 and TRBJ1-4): DAGVTQSPTHLIKTRGQQVTLRCSPKSGHDTVSWYQQALGQGPQFIFQYYEEEERQRGNFPDRFSGHQFPNYSSELNVNALLLGDSALYLCASSEGQVVNEKLFFGSGTQLSVL.

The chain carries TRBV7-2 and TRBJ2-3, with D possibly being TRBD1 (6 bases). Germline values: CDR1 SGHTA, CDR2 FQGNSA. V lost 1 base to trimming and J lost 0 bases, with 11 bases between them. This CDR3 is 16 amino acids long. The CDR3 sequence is CASSLEGQLSTDTQYF. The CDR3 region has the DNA TGTGCCAGCAGCTTAGAAGGACAGCTTAGCACAGATACGCAGTATTTT.

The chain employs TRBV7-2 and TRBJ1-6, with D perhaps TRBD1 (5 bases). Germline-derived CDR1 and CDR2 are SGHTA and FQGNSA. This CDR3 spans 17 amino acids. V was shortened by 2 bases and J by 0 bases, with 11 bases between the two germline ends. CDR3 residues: CASSLLQGPSYNSPLHF. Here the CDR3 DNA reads TGTGCCAGCAGCTTATTGCAGGGCCCCTCCTATAATTCACCCCTCCACTTT.

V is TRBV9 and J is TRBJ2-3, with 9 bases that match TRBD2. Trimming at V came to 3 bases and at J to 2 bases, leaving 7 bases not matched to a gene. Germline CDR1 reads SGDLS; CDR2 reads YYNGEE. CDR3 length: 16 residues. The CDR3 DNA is TGTGCCAGCAGCGGTGGAGCGGGGGGCATCACAGATACGCAGTATTTT. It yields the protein CASSGGAGGITDTQYF.

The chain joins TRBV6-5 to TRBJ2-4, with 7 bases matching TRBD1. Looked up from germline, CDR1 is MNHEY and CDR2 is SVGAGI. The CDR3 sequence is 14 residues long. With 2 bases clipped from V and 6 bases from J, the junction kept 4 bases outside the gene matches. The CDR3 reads CASSYGDSPNIQYF. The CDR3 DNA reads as TGTGCCAGCAGTTACGGGGACAGTCCAAACATTCAGTACTTC.

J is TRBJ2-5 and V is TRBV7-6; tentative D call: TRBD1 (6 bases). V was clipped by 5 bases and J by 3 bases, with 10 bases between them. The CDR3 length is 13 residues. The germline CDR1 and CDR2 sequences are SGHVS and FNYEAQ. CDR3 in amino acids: CASSPGDKETQYF. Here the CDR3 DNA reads TGTGCCAGCAGCCCAGGGGACAAAGAGACCCAGTACTTC.

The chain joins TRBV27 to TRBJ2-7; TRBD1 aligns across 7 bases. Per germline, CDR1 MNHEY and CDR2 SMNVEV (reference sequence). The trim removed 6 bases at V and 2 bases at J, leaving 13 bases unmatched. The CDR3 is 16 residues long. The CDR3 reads CASSPRSGQVAYEQYF. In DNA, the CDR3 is TGTGCCAGCAGCCCACGTAGTGGACAGGTCGCCTACGAGCAGTACTTC.

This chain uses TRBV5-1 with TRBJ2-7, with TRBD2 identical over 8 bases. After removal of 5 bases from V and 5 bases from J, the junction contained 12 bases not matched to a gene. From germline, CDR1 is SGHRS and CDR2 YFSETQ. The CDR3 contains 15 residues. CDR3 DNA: TGCGCCAGCAGTCCCGCCGCGGGGGGCCAGGACGAGCAGTACTTC. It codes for CASSPAAGGQDEQYF.

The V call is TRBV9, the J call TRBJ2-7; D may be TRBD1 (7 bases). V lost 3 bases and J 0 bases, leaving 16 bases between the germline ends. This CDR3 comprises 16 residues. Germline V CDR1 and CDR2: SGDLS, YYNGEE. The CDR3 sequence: CASSASGGLSSYEQYF. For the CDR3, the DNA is TGTGCCAGCAGCGCATCAGGGGGACTTAGCTCCTACGAGCAGTACTTC. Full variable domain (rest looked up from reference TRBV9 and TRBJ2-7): DSGVTQTPKHLITATGQRVTLRCSPRSGDLSVYWYQQSLDQGLQFLIQYYNGEERAKGNILERFSAQQFPDLHSELNLSSLELGDSALYFCASSASGGLSSYEQYFGPGTRLTVT.

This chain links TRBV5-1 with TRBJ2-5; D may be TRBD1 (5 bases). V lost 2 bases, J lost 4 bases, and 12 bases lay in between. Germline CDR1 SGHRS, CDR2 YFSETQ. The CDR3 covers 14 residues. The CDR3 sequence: CASSFGGALETQYF. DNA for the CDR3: TGCGCCAGCAGCTTCGGTGGGGCGTTAGAGACCCAGTACTTC.

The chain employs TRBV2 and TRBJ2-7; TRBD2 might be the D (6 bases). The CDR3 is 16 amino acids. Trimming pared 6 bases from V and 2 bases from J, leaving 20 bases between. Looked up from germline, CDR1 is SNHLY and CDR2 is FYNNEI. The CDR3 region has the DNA TGTGCCAGCAGGGGGGGATTGGTCGCACGGCCCTACGAGCAGTACTTC. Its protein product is CASRGGLVARPYEQYF. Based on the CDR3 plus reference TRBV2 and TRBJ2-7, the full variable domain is EPEVTQTPSHQVTQMGQEVILRCVPISNHLYFYWYRQILGQKVEFLVSFYNNEISEKSEIFDDQFSVERPDGSNFTLKIRSTKLEDSAMYFCASRGGLVARPYEQYFGPGTRLTVT.

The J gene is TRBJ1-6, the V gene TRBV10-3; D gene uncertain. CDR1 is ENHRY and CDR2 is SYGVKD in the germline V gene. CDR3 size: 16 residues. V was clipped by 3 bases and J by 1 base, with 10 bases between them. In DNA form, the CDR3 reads TGTGCCATCAGTGACCCTACAGAGTCCTATAATTCACCCCTCCACTTT. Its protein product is CAISDPTESYNSPLHF.

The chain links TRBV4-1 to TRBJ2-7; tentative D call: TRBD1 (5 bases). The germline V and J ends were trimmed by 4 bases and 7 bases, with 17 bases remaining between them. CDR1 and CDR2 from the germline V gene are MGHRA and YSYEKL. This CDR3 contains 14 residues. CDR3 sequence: CASSLHLRTLEQYF. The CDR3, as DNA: TGCGCCAGCAGCCTCCATTTGAGGACACTAGAGCAGTACTTC.

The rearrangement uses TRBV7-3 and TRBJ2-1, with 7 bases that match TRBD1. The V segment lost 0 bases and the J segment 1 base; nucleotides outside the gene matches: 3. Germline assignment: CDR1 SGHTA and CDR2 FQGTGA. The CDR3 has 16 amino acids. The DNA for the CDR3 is TGTGCCAGCAGCTTAACTCCGGGACAGTCCTACAATGAGCAGTTCTTC. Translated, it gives CASSLTPGQSYNEQFF.

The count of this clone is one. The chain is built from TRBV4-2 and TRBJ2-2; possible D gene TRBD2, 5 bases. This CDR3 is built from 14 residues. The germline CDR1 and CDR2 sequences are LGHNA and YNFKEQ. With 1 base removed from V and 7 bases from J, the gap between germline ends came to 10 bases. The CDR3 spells CASSQVGGGGELFF. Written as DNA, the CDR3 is TGTGCCAGCAGCCAAGTCGGTGGAGGCGGGGAGCTGTTTTTT.

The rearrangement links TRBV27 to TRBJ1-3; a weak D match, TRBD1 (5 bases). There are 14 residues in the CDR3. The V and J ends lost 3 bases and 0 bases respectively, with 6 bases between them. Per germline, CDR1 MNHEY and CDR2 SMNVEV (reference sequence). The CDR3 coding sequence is TGTGCCAGCAGTTTGGACAACTCTGGAAACACCATATATTTT. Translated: CASSLDNSGNTIYF.

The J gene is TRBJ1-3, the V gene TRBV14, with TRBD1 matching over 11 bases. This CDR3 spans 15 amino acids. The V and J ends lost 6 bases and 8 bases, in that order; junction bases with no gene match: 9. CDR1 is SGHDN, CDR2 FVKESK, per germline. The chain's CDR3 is CASSRLGTGGYTIYF. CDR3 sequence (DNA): TGTGCCAGCAGTCGACTTGGGACAGGGGGATACACCATATATTTT.

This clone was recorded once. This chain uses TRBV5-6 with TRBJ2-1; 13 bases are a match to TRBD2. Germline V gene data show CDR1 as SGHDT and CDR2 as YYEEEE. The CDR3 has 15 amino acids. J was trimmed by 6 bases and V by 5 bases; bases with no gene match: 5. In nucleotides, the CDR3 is TGTGCCAGCAGTCCGACTAGCGGGGGGCCCAATGAGCAGTTCTTC. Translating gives CASSPTSGGPNEQFF.

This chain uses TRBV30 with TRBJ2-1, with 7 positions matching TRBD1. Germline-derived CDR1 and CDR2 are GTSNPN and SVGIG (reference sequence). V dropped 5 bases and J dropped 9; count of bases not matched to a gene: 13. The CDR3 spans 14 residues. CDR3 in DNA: TGTGCCTGGCACGTAGACAGGGACGGAAGTGAGCAGTTCTTC. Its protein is CAWHVDRDGSEQFF.

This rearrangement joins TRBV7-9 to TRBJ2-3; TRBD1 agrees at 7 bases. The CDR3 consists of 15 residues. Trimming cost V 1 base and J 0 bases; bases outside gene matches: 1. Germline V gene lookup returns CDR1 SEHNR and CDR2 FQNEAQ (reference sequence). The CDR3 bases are TGTGCCAGCAGCTTAGGACAGGGAAGCACAGATACGCAGTATTTT. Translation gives CASSLGQGSTDTQYF.

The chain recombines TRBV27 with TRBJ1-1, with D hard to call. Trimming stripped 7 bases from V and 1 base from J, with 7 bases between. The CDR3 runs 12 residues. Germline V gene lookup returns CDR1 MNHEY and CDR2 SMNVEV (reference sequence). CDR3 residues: CASKIQNTEAFF. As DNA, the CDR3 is TGTGCCAGCAAGATACAGAACACTGAAGCTTTCTTT.

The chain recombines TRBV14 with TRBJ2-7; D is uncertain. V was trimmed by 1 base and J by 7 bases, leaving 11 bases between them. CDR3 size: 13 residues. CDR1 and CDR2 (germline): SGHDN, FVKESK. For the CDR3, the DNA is TGTGCCAGCAGCCAAGTGGTCGTAGCTGAGCAGTACTTC. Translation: CASSQVVVAEQYF.

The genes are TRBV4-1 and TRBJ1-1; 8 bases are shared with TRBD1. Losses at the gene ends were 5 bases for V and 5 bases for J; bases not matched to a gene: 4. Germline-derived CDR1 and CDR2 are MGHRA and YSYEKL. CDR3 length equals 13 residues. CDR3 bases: TGCGCCAGCAGCGCAGGGGGCCGGACTGAAGCTTTCTTT. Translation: CASSAGGRTEAFF.

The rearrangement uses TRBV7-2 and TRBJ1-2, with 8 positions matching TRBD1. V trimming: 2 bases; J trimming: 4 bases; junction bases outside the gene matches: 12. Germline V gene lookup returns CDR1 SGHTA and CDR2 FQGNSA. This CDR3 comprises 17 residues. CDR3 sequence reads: CASSLFLAGGSPYGYTF. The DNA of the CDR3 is TGTGCCAGCAGCTTATTCTTAGCAGGGGGCAGCCCCTATGGCTACACCTTC.